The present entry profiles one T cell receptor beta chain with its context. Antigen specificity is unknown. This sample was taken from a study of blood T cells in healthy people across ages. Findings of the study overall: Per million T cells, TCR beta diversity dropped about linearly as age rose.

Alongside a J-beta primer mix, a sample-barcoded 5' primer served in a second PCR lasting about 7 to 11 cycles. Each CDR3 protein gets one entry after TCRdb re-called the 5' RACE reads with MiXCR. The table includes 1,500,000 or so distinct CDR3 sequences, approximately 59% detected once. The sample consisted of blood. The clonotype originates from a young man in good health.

The CDR3 nucleotides read TGCGCCAGCAGCCAACGAGACAAGCAGTACTTC. It encodes CASSQRDKQYF. The V and J genes are TRBV4-3 and TRBJ2-7; D is ambiguous. Trimming removed 2 bases at V and 8 bases at J, with 7 bases between. Per germline, CDR1 LGHNA and CDR2 YSLEER. CDR3 length: 11 residues.